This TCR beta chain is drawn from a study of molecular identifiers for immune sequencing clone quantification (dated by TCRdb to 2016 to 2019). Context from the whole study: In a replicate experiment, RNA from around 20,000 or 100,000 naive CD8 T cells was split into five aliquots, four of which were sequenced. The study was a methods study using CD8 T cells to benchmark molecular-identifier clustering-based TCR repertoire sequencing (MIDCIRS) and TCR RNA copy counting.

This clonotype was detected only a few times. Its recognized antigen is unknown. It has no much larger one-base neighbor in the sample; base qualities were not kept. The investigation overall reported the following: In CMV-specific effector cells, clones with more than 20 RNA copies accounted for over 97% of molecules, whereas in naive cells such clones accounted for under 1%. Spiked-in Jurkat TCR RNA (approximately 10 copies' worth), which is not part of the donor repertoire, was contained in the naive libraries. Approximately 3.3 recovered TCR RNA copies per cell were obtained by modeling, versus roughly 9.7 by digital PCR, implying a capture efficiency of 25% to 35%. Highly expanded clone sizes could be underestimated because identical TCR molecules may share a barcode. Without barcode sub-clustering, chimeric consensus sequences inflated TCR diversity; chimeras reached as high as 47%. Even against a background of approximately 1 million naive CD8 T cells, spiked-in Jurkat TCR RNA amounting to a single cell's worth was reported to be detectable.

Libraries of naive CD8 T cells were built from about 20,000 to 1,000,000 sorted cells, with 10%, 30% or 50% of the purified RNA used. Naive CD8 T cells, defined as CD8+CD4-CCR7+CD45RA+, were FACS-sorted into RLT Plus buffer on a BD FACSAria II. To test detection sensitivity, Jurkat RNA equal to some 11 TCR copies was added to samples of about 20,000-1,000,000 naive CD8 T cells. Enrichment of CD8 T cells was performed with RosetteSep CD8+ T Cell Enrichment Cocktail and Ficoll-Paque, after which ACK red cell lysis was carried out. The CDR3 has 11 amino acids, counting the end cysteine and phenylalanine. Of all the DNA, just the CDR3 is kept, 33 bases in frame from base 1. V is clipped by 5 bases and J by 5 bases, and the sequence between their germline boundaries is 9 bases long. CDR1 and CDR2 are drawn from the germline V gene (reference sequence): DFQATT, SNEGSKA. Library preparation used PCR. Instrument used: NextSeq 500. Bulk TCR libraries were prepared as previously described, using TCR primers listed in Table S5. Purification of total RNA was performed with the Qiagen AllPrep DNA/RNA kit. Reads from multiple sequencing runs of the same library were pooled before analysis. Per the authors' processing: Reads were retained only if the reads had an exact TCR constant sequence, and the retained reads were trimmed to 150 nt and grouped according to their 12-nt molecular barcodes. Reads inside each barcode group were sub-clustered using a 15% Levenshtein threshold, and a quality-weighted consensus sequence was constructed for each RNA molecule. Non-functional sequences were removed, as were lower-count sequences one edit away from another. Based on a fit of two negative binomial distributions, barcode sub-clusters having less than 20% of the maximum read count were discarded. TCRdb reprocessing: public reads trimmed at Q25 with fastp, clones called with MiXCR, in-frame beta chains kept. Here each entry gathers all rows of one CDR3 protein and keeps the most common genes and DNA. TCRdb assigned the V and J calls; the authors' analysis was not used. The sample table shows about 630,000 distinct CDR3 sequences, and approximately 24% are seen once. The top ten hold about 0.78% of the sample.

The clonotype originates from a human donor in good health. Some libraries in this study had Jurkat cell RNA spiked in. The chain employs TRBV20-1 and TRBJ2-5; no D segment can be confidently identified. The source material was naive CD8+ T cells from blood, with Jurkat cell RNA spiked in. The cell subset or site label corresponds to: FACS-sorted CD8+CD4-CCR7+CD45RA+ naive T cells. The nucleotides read TGCAGTGCTGAGGCCTGGGAGACCCAGTACTTC. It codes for CSAEAWETQYF.